The T cell receptor (beta chain) under discussion was sequenced for a study of long-term antiretroviral therapy in people with HIV. Study background: The earliest specimens came about a decade ahead of the 2015 immediate-ART recommendation.

The assay used was immunoSEQ (version v3.0), run at survey level. Assay used: immunoSEQ multiplex PCR; TCRdb lists only in-frame clones, some missing. Here the sample spans about 20,000 clones, approximately 88% being singletons. Without exception, participants with HIV were treated in the United States. Source: unsorted PBMCs, taken 2.1 years after starting antiretroviral therapy. The sequence was collected from a man aged 18 to 30 with HIV.

The CDR3 DNA reads as TGTGCCAGCAGCCAAGTTCAGGGGTGGAGGGACGAGCAGTACTTC. Amino acid sequence: CASSQVQGWRDEQYF. This chain joins TRBV4-2 and TRBJ2-7; D is possibly TRBD1 or TRBD2 (6 bases each). Per the germline V gene, CDR1 is LGHNA and CDR2 is YNFKEQ. The CDR3 sequence is 15 residues long. Trimming pared 1 base from V and 5 bases from J, leaving 15 bases between.